One and the same sample provided the 20 T cell receptor beta chains below, sequenced in a study of blood T cell repertoires in COVID-19. Sequencing used immunoSEQ multiplex PCR; TCRdb keeps in-frame clones, though not all of them. The top ten hold 5% to 5.5% of the sample, which has some 100,000 clones, 75% to 95% seen once. The sample comprised peripheral blood. All receptors come from a man in his fifties with acute or convalescent COVID-19.

In its sample, this clone was seen a few times. V is TRBV6-6 and J is TRBJ1-2; D unclear. This CDR3 contains 12 residues. Germline V gene lookup returns CDR1 MNHNY and CDR2 SVGAGI (reference sequence). V was pared by 5 bases and J by 5 bases, with 9 bases between. CDR3 bases: TGTGCCAGCAGTATCACGGGTTATGGCTACACCTTC. It codes for CASSITGYGYTF.

The chain couples TRBV18 to TRBJ2-3; the match to TRBD2 covers 11 bases. Germline V gives CDR1 KGHSH, CDR2 LQKENI. The CDR3 spans 14 residues. With V trimmed by 9 bases and J by 2 bases, 4 bases remained unmatched. CDR3 DNA: TGTGCCAGTCGACTAGCGGGGCACACAGATACGCAGTATTTT. As protein: CASRLAGHTDTQYF.

The rearrangement uses TRBV12-3 or TRBV12-4 and TRBJ2-7, with 10 bases lining up with TRBD1. V trimming: 7 bases; J trimming: 4 bases; junction bases outside the gene matches: 4. The length of the CDR3 is 13 residues. CDR3 residues: CASNPGQGYEQYF. The CDR3 region has the DNA TGTGCCAGCAATCCGGGACAGGGGTACGAGCAGTACTTC.

The V call is TRBV5-1, the J call TRBJ2-7; 9 bases are shared with TRBD1. The CDR3 is 13 amino acids. With 4 bases clipped from V and 5 bases from J, the junction kept 4 bases outside the gene matches. Germline CDR1 SGHRS, CDR2 YFSETQ. The CDR3 loop reads CASSRTGVHEQYF. DNA of the CDR3: TGCGCCAGCAGCAGGACAGGGGTCCACGAGCAGTACTTC.

For the CDR3, the DNA is TGTGCCAGCAGTGACGTAGCGGGAGGGCCTACATCCTACAATGAGCAGTTCTTC. This codes for CASSDVAGGPTSYNEQFF. V is TRBV6-4 and J is TRBJ2-1; TRBD2 matches at 11 bases. Germline CDR1 and CDR2: MRHNA and SNTAGT. The ends lost 2 bases at V and 1 base at J; junction bases unmatched: 7. This CDR3 comprises 18 residues.

V and J are TRBV29-1 and TRBJ2-2; 11 nucleotides match TRBD2. CDR3 length equals 16 residues. V dropped 5 bases and J dropped 7; count of bases not matched to a gene: 12. Germline V gene lookup returns CDR1 SQVTM and CDR2 ANQGSEA. In DNA form, the CDR3 reads TGCAGCGTTCTCCTTAGCGGGAGGGCCGATGTCGGGGAGCTGTTTTTT. Translation gives CSVLLSGRADVGELFF.

The chain joins TRBV13 to TRBJ2-1; 8 bases are shared with TRBD2. CDR1 and CDR2 from the germline V gene are PRHDT and FYEKMQ (reference sequence). V dropped 4 bases and J dropped 4; count of bases not matched to a gene: 6. The CDR3 has 15 residues. CDR3 residues: CASSSSGSAYNEQFF. The CDR3 DNA follows: TGTGCCAGCAGCTCCAGCGGGAGTGCGTACAATGAGCAGTTCTTC.

This rearrangement joins TRBV5-1 to TRBJ1-5; 7 positions match TRBD1. This CDR3 spans 14 amino acids. Germline lookup yields CDR1 SGHRS and CDR2 YFSETQ. The J segment lost 3 bases and the V segment lost 7 bases, leaving 7 bases of the junction unmatched. CDR3 sequence (DNA): TGCGCCAGCGCCAGGGGGGTAACCAATCAGCCCCAGCATTTT. It encodes CASARGVTNQPQHF.

In this sample, this clone turned up once. J is TRBJ2-7 and V is TRBV6-5, with 7 bases identical to TRBD2. Germline V gene lookup returns CDR1 MNHEY and CDR2 SVGAGI. The CDR3 sequence is 11 residues long. V lost 5 bases, J lost 12 bases, and 7 bases stayed unmatched. The CDR3: CASSRRGDGYF. The DNA of the CDR3 is TGTGCCAGCAGTAGACGGGGGGATGGGTACTTC.

This rearrangement joins TRBV14 to TRBJ2-1, with 9 bases lining up with TRBD2. CDR1 and CDR2 (germline): SGHDN, FVKESK. This CDR3 has 17 amino acids. The V and J ends lost 5 bases and 12 bases, in that order; junction bases with no gene match: 20. CDR3 amino acids: CASSTHKGGSGRVGQFF. In DNA, the CDR3 is TGTGCCAGCAGCACCCATAAGGGGGGTAGCGGGAGAGTTGGGCAGTTCTTC.

The chain employs TRBV2 and TRBJ2-7; tentatively, D is TRBD1 (6 bases). Germline values: CDR1 SNHLY, CDR2 FYNNEI. This CDR3 region has 11 residues. The ends were cut back, 4 bases at V and 7 bases at J, with 8 bases in the middle. The CDR3 sequence: CASSARGEQYF. CDR3 in DNA: TGTGCCAGCAGTGCTAGGGGGGAGCAGTACTTC.

J is TRBJ2-7 and V is TRBV3-1 (or the pseudogene TRBV3-2); weak D call: TRBD2 (6 bases). Germline CDR1 reads LGHDT; CDR2 reads YNNKEL (reference sequence). Trimming removed 0 bases at V and 9 bases at J, with 18 bases between. This CDR3 has 15 amino acids. This CDR3 is CASSQEGWRGWRQYF. CDR3 nucleotides: TGTGCCAGCAGCCAAGAGGGGTGGCGGGGATGGCGGCAGTACTTC.

The count of this clone is one. The chain recombines TRBV7-2 with TRBJ2-7; weak D call: TRBD2 (5 bases). The V end was cut by 1 base, the J end by 3 bases, with 10 bases between. This CDR3 is built from 14 residues. Germline assignment: CDR1 SGHTA and CDR2 FQGNSA. The CDR3 loop reads CASSLVSRGYEQYF. Here the CDR3 DNA reads TGTGCCAGCAGCTTAGTCAGCCGGGGCTACGAGCAGTACTTC.

This chain connects TRBV3-1 (or the pseudogene TRBV3-2) to TRBJ2-7; a weak D match, TRBD2 (5 bases). V lost 3 bases and J 3 bases, leaving 21 bases between the germline ends. Germline CDR1 and CDR2: LGHDT and YNNKEL (reference sequence). The CDR3 runs to 17 residues. CDR3 loop: CASSQYGQRIHLYEQYF. The CDR3 nucleotides are TGTGCCAGCAGCCAGTACGGTCAGCGGATCCACCTCTACGAGCAGTACTTC.

The chain joins TRBV9 to TRBJ2-1; D is perhaps TRBD2 (6 bases). The CDR3 runs to 17 residues. CDR1 is SGDLS and CDR2 is YYNGEE in the germline V gene. Between the trimmed V and J ends, which lost 0 bases and 0 bases, there was a span of 13 bases. The CDR3 DNA is TGTGCCAGCAGCGTAGAAGTCCGGGGGATCTCCTACAATGAGCAGTTCTTC. Translating gives CASSVEVRGISYNEQFF. Variable domain in full (rest from reference TRBV9 and TRBJ2-1): DSGVTQTPKHLITATGQRVTLRCSPRSGDLSVYWYQQSLDQGLQFLIQYYNGEERAKGNILERFSAQQFPDLHSELNLSSLELGDSALYFCASSVEVRGISYNEQFFGPGTRLTVL.

In the case of this clone: At one end the junction does not follow the germline gene, possibly because of a read error. This chain connects TRBV28 to TRBJ2-7, with TRBD2 identical over 9 bases. From germline, CDR1 is MDHEN and CDR2 SYDVKM. CDR3 length: 15 residues. The DNA of the CDR3 is TGTGCCAGCAGTGTCACTGGCGGGAGGGCCTATGAGCAGTACTTC. Protein sequence: CASSVTGGRAYEQYF.

The gene calls are TRBV10-1 and TRBJ2-7; 7 bases fit TRBD1. CDR1 and CDR2 (germline): WNHNN, SYGVQD (reference sequence). V lost 3 bases to trimming and J lost 1 base; unmatched junction nucleotides: 3. The CDR3 contains 14 residues. The CDR3 region has the DNA TGCGCCAGCAGTGACGGGACAGCTTCCTACGAGCAGTACTTC. Translated, it gives CASSDGTASYEQYF.

This clone was counted between two and nine times. The chain has TRBV19 and TRBJ1-5; D gene ambiguous. This CDR3 has 15 amino acids. Per germline, CDR1 LNHDA and CDR2 SQIVND (reference sequence). With 6 bases removed from V and 0 bases from J, the gap between germline ends came to 12 bases. CDR3 nucleotides: TGTGCCAGTAGCCTTACGGGGAGTAGCAATCAGCCCCAGCATTTT. This translates into CASSLTGSSNQPQHF.

This chain joins TRBV6-2 or TRBV6-3 and TRBJ1-5; 10 bases line up with TRBD1. CDR3 length: 15 residues. The germline gives CDR1 MNHEY, CDR2 SVGEGT. V shed 5 bases and J 5 bases; nucleotides not matched to a gene: 6. The CDR3, as DNA: TGTGCCAGCAGTCCGCCGGGACAGGGGTATCAGCCCCAGCATTTT. This gives the protein CASSPPGQGYQPQHF.

This chain connects TRBV2 to TRBJ2-5; the D gene is possibly TRBD1 (6 bases). V was cut by 7 bases and J by 3 bases, with 6 bases left in between. Germline V gene lookup returns CDR1 SNHLY and CDR2 FYNNEI. This CDR3 region has 11 residues. This CDR3 is CASTGEETQYF. Written as DNA, the CDR3 is TGTGCCAGCACAGGGGAAGAGACCCAGTACTTC. The full variable domain, completed using reference TRBV2 and TRBJ2-5, is EPEVTQTPSHQVTQMGQEVILRCVPISNHLYFYWYRQILGQKVEFLVSFYNNEISEKSEIFDDQFSVERPDGSNFTLKIRSTKLEDSAMYFCASTGEETQYFGPGTRLLVL.